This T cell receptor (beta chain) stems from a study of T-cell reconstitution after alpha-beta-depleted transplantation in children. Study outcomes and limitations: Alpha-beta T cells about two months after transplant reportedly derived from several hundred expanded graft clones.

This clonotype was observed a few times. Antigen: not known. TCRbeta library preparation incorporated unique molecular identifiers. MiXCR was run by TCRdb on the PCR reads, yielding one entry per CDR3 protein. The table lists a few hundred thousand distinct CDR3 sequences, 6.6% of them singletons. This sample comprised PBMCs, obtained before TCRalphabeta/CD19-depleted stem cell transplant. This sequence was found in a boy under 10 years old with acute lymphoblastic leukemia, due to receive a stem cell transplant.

CDR3 coding DNA: TGTGCCAGCTCCGGCGAAAACGGAGTCGGGTCCTACGAGCAGTACTTC. Translating gives CASSGENGVGSYEQYF. This chain uses TRBV18 with TRBJ2-7; D is undetermined. V was shortened by 6 bases and J by 1 base, with 19 bases between the two germline ends. Germline values: CDR1 KGHSH, CDR2 LQKENI. The CDR3 contains 16 residues.